This TCR beta chain derives from a study of blood T cell repertoires in COVID-19. The germline CDR1 and CDR2 sequences are SGHAT and FQNNGV. V lost 1 base, J lost 5 bases, and 6 bases stayed unmatched. There are 15 residues in the CDR3. Study processing details: Estimation of nucleated cell counts relied on the amplification of reference gene primers. The assay was immunoSEQ multiplex PCR, and TCRdb's table has in-frame clones only and misses some. The D gene and trimming were derived from the DNA, and the V and J assignments and clone size from that table. The sample has 110,000 to 150,000 clones, approximately 80% seen once.

Sequencing input: peripheral blood. The receptor comes from a woman aged 45-65 years with acute or convalescent COVID-19. This rearrangement joins TRBV11-2 to TRBJ2-5; the match to TRBD1 covers 8 bases. The CDR3 loop reads CASSLAARGLETQYF. The CDR3 DNA reads as TGTGCCAGCAGCTTAGCGGCCAGGGGGCTGGAGACCCAGTACTTC.